The clone carrying this TCR beta chain appeared a single time. Its specificity is unknown. This sample is part of a study of PD-1 blockade in classical Hodgkin lymphoma. Every patient relapsed after autologous stem cell transplantation, and brentuximab vedotin exposure varied. Study-level results: The study found that TCR diversity rose significantly by C4D1 in CD4+ but not CD8+ cells. Still unresolved is the cause of the repertoire differences, which may be disease activity or prior therapy.

Sequenced by immunoSEQ multiplex PCR; TCRdb stores in-frame clones only, minus some. This sample has tens of thousands of clones, with approximately 92% found just once. The V end was cut by 4 bases, the J end by 4 bases, with 7 bases between. Germline V lookup: CDR1 SNHLY, CDR2 FYNNEI. The CDR3 totals 13 residues. Specimen: peripheral blood mononuclear cells (PBMCs), collected before the second cycle of nivolumab. V gene TRBV2 combines with J gene TRBJ2-2; a possible D gene is TRBD1 (5 bases). This TCR came from a human donor with classical Hodgkin lymphoma. CDR3 coding DNA: TGTGCCAGCAGTGTAGGGGTCACCGGGGAGCTGTTTTTT. It is translated as CASSVGVTGELFF.